This note documents a single TCR beta chain sequence. The entry originates in a study of Graves' ophthalmopathy and Graves' hyperthyroidism. TCR beta CDR3 amplification used RNA transcripts. RT-PCR with HTBI primers came first, then second-round multiplex PCR. TCRdb passed the multiplex PCR reads through MiXCR, listing each CDR3 protein once. This sample has approximately 460,000 distinct CDR3 sequences, with around 14% found just once. In this cohort, patients with other autoimmune diseases, uncontrolled infections, pregnancy or lactation were excluded. Clinical symptoms, serum thyroxine, TRAb, thyroid ultrasound and orbital computed tomography determined diagnosis. PBMCs were density-gradient isolated from about 9.6 ml fresh blood. The receptor comes from a young woman with Graves' ophthalmopathy. Input material: blood.

The CDR3 region has the DNA TGTGCCAGCAGCTTCGCAGGGGGCTTGAACTATGGCTACACCTTC. It encodes CASSFAGGLNYGYTF. J is TRBJ1-2 and V is TRBV11-2; 8 bases match TRBD1. The J segment lost 2 bases and the V segment lost 3 bases, leaving 5 bases of the junction unmatched. Germline-derived CDR1 and CDR2 are SGHAT and FQNNGV. The CDR3 sequence is 15 residues long.